What follows is one TCR beta chain and its context. The data were produced by immunoSEQ multiplex PCR, yet TCRdb's version contains in-frame clones alone and is incomplete. The table shows fewer than 300,000 clones, with around nine tenths occurring only once. This sample is drawn from a study of blood T cell repertoires in COVID-19. Study-wide background: Acute-phase and convalescent COVID-19 samples originated in the United States, Italy and Spain.

Germline CDR1 and CDR2: GTSNPN and SVGIG (reference sequence). V shed 0 bases and J 7 bases; nucleotides not matched to a gene: 7. The CDR3 is made up of 15 amino acids. The sample taken for sequencing was PBMCs or T cells enriched from blood (not recorded which). This receptor was identified in a young woman who had recovered from COVID-19. The chain links TRBV30 to TRBJ2-1; 9 bases line up with TRBD2. The chain's CDR3 is CAWSVLAGGMNEQFF. In nucleotides, the CDR3 is TGTGCCTGGAGTGTACTTGCGGGAGGGATGAATGAGCAGTTCTTC.